One sample yielded the 28 T cell receptor beta chains listed below, sequenced in a study of read filtering for tumor transcriptome and immune sequencing. Molecular barcoded adaptors covering alpha/delta and beta/gamma chains were used on about 0.4 ug RNA. TCRdb called the reads again in MiXCR, with one record for every CDR3 protein. The data contain over 55,000 distinct CDR3 sequences, roughly 14% of them singletons. The sequenced sample was a population of CD138-negative cells sorted from bone marrow. Receptor source: a donor at least 40 years old with multiple myeloma.

This clonotype was counted at least ten times. Here the CDR3 DNA reads TGTGCCACCAGTGATCCAGGGTGGACCTACAATGAGCAGTTCTTC. Amino acid sequence: CATSDPGWTYNEQFF. The chain couples TRBV24-1 to TRBJ2-1; D is perhaps TRBD1 (5 bases). The CDR3 runs to 15 residues. V gave up 3 bases and J gave up 2 bases, with 10 bases separating them. The V gene's germline CDR1 is KGHDR and CDR2 SFDVKD.

At least ten counts were recorded for this clonotype. The chain recombines TRBV12-3 or TRBV12-4 with TRBJ1-3, with D tentatively TRBD1 (6 bases). Deletions cut 4 bases from V and 7 bases from J, with 17 bases between. This CDR3 comprises 15 residues. In nucleotides, the CDR3 is TGTGCCAGCAGTTACCCCGCCGGGGGCAGGAACACCATATATTTT. Translation gives CASSYPAGGRNTIYF.

This clonotype has ten or more counts. The V and J genes are TRBV29-1 and TRBJ1-2, with no clear D. V shed 7 bases and J shed 2 bases, with 14 bases lying between them. The CDR3 totals 13 residues. Per germline, CDR1 SQVTM and CDR2 ANQGSEA. The CDR3: CSAKGGANYGYTF. Here the CDR3 DNA reads TGCAGCGCCAAGGGTGGAGCAAACTATGGCTACACCTTC.

This clonotype was found many times. The chain links TRBV7-6 to TRBJ2-2; 8 bases match TRBD2. The length of the CDR3 is 16 residues. V lost 1 base and J lost 6; bases outside the gene matches: 7. Germline V gives CDR1 SGHVS, CDR2 FNYEAQ. CDR3 protein: CASSLVGTRGSGELFF. The CDR3, as DNA: TGTGCCAGCAGCTTAGTGGGGACTAGGGGTTCCGGGGAGCTGTTTTTT.

Ten or more counts support this clonotype. This chain connects TRBV7-9 to TRBJ2-3; D is ambiguous. This CDR3 spans 15 amino acids. The germline CDR1 and CDR2 sequences are SEHNR and FQNEAQ (reference sequence). V was clipped by 5 bases and J by 4 bases, with 16 bases between them. In nucleotides, the CDR3 is TGTGCCAGCAGCCTTCAGGACCGTCCCCCAGATACGCAGTATTTT. Protein product: CASSLQDRPPDTQYF.

The sample holds many counts of this clonotype. The V call is TRBV11-2, the J call TRBJ2-6, with 13 bases lining up with TRBD2. After removal of 7 bases from V and 1 base from J, the junction contained 13 bases not matched to a gene. The CDR3 consists of 20 residues. Germline values: CDR1 SGHAT, CDR2 FQNNGV. The CDR3 sequence is CASTLVLLAGGPSGANVLTF. Written as DNA, the CDR3 is TGTGCCAGCACCTTGGTCCTACTAGCGGGAGGGCCTTCTGGGGCCAACGTCCTGACTTTC.

There are many counts of this clonotype. This chain links TRBV20-1 with TRBJ2-7; TRBD2 agrees at 12 bases. The CDR3 consists of 15 residues. Looked up from germline, CDR1 is DFQATT and CDR2 is SNEGSKA (reference sequence). The V and J ends lost 3 bases and 2 bases, in that order; junction bases with no gene match: 5. CDR3 nucleotides: TGCAGTGCTAGCCTAGCGGGAGGGATCCCCTACGAGCAGTACTTC. Its translation: CSASLAGGIPYEQYF.

The table lists this clonotype with a few counts. The rearrangement links TRBV5-1 to TRBJ2-7; D might be TRBD1 (5 bases). V gave up 0 bases and J gave up 3 bases, with 13 bases separating them. CDR1 and CDR2 (germline): SGHRS, YFSETQ. The CDR3 has 15 amino acids. DNA of the CDR3: TGCGCCAGCAGCTTGGCCCAGGGTCTCGTCTACGAGCAGTACTTC. Its translation is CASSLAQGLVYEQYF.

CDR3 loop: CASSSPVAGGATGELFF. The DNA for the CDR3 is TGTGCCAGCAGCTCCCCTGTGGCGGGAGGCGCCACCGGGGAGCTGTTTTTT. This chain uses TRBV11-2 with TRBJ2-2; 8 bases align to TRBD2. The germline gives CDR1 SGHAT, CDR2 FQNNGV. The CDR3 spans 17 residues. V shed 4 bases and J 4 bases; nucleotides not matched to a gene: 11.

This clonotype was picked up a small number of times. This could be a read error, since a much larger clone is one nucleotide away. The chain uses TRBV7-2 and TRBJ2-1; D remains ambiguous. CDR1 and CDR2 (germline): SGHTA, FQGNSA. This CDR3 has 12 residues. The CDR3 sequence: CASSSQYNEQLF. The CDR3 DNA is TGTGCCAGCAGCTCCCAGTACAATGAGCAGCTCTTC.

This clonotype was counted many times. J is TRBJ2-1 and V is TRBV3-1, with D hard to call. Germline V lookup: CDR1 LGHDT, CDR2 YNNKEL (reference sequence). V lost 0 bases, J lost 4 bases, and 7 bases lay in between. This CDR3 is 14 amino acids long. The CDR3 region is CASSQDYTYNEQFF. The CDR3 nucleotides read TGTGCCAGCAGCCAAGATTACACGTACAATGAGCAGTTCTTC.

The table lists this clonotype with many counts. The chain has TRBV11-2 and TRBJ1-4; 8 bases line up with TRBD1. The CDR3 runs to 16 residues. J was trimmed by 8 bases and V by 0 bases; bases with no gene match: 8. Germline CDR1 reads SGHAT; CDR2 reads FQNNGV. The DNA of the CDR3 is TGTGCCAGCAGCTTAGAGGCGACAGGGGTGGCCGAAAAACTGTTTTTT. This gives the protein CASSLEATGVAEKLFF.

Comments on this clonotype: The germline gene is not matched at one end of the junction; a read error may be the cause. The chain carries TRBV28 and TRBJ1-1, with TRBD1 matching over 10 bases. The V gene's germline CDR1 is MDHEN and CDR2 SYDVKM. This CDR3 spans 14 amino acids. The CDR3 protein is CASLKGQGNTKAFF. In nucleotides, the CDR3 is TGTGCCAGCCTCAAGGGACAGGGGAACACTAAAGCTTTCTTT. Drawing the rest from reference TRBV28 and TRBJ1-1, the complete variable domain is DVKVTQSSRYLVKRTGEKVFLECVQDMDHENMFWYRQDPGLGLRLIYFSYDVKMKEKGDIPEGYSVSREKKERFSLILESASTNQTSMYLCASLKGQGNTKAFFGQGTRLTVV.

In this sample, this clonotype turned up a few times. J is TRBJ2-1 and V is TRBV24-1; 7 bases match TRBD2. The CDR3 is 16 amino acids. The germline V gene has CDR1 KGHDR and CDR2 SFDVKD. V shed 9 bases and J 4 bases; nucleotides not matched to a gene: 14. The CDR3 DNA follows: TGTGCCACCGAGGGACCCTCTGCTAGCGGTTACAATGAGCAGTTCTTC. Its protein product is CATEGPSASGYNEQFF.

The table lists this clonotype with many counts. V usage is TRBV27 and J usage is TRBJ1-1; TRBD1 matches at 7 bases. V shed 0 bases, J shed 2 bases, and the junction held 12 bases outside the gene matches. Germline values: CDR1 MNHEY, CDR2 SMNVEV (reference sequence). The CDR3 runs 18 residues. The CDR3 DNA reads TGTGCCAGCAGTTTATCTGTGCTGTGGACAGGAAAAAACACTGAAGCTTTCTTT. It codes for CASSLSVLWTGKNTEAFF.

Comments on this clonotype: Since a much larger clone is just one base distant, this may be a read error. The chain uses TRBV5-1 and TRBJ2-7; TRBD2 matches at 8 bases. CDR1 and CDR2 from the germline V gene are SGHRS and YFSETQ. The CDR3 sequence is 16 residues long. The CDR3 nucleotides are TGCGCCAGCGGCTTGGGACCCAGCGGGAGTTCCTACGAGCAGTACTTC. Its translation is CASGLGPSGSSYEQYF.

This clonotype was picked up many times. This sequence joins TRBV12-3 or TRBV12-4 and TRBJ2-1, with TRBD2 identical over 10 bases. The V and J ends lost 5 bases and 6 bases, in that order; junction bases with no gene match: 7. The CDR3 spans 15 residues. The CDR3 region is CASSRGLAAVNEQFF. In nucleotides, the CDR3 is TGTGCCAGCAGTAGAGGACTAGCGGCGGTCAATGAGCAGTTCTTC.

Points on this clonotype: A clone one base away is much larger, so this may be a read error. Since no conserved phenylalanine or tryptophan closes the CDR3, a read error is the likely cause. The rearrangement links TRBV29-1 to TRBJ2-7; 7 bases map to TRBD2. The V and J ends lost 0 bases and 2 bases, in that order; junction bases with no gene match: 7. The CDR3 is made up of 15 amino acids. Per the germline V gene, CDR1 is SQVTM and CDR2 is ANQGSEA. The CDR3 sequence: CSVEDSASGTYEQYS. The CDR3 nucleotides are TGCAGCGTTGAAGATTCGGCTAGCGGAACCTACGAGCAGTACTCC.

Many counts were recorded for this clonotype. The V and J genes are TRBV14 and TRBJ2-7; D gene unclear. V shed 0 bases and J shed 0 bases, with 6 bases lying between them. CDR3 length: 14 residues. The V gene's germline CDR1 is SGHDN and CDR2 FVKESK. CDR3 DNA sequence: TGTGCCAGCAGCCAAGATCCGGGCTCCTACGAGCAGTACTTC. Protein sequence: CASSQDPGSYEQYF.

This clonotype was observed at least ten times. This chain uses TRBV7-2 with TRBJ2-2; D remains unclear. CDR1 SGHTA and CDR2 FQGNSA come from the germline V gene. The CDR3 is 14 residues long. V lost 5 bases to trimming and J lost 4 bases, with 11 bases between them. CDR3 nucleotide sequence: TGTGCCAGCAGCCCACGTTTGCGCACCGGGGAGCTGTTTTTT. Amino acid sequence: CASSPRLRTGELFF.

Ten or more counts support this clonotype. V usage is TRBV14 and J usage is TRBJ1-5; D unresolved. Trimming took off 2 bases at V and 3 bases at J, with 5 bases between the two ends. CDR3 length: 13 residues. Germline V gene data show CDR1 as SGHDN and CDR2 as FVKESK. DNA for the CDR3: TGTGCCAGCAGCCAACAGTTCAATCAGCCCCAGCATTTT. It specifies CASSQQFNQPQHF.

The table lists this clonotype with many counts. The chain links TRBV19 to TRBJ2-1; D not resolved. Germline V lookup: CDR1 LNHDA, CDR2 SQIVND (reference sequence). This CDR3 has 16 amino acids. Trimming left V 7 bases short and J 0 bases short, with 16 bases between. The CDR3 DNA sequence: TGTGCCAGTACCTCCTTAGGAGACCTCTCCTACAATGAGCAGTTCTTC. This codes for CASTSLGDLSYNEQFF.

This clonotype showed up just a few times. The CDR3 reads CSGLARESHNEQFF. CDR3 bases: TGCAGTGGCTTAGCGAGGGAGTCCCACAATGAGCAGTTCTTC. V gene TRBV29-1 combines with J gene TRBJ2-1; D perhaps matches TRBD2 (5 bases). This CDR3 region has 14 residues. Germline CDR1 reads SQVTM; CDR2 reads ANQGSEA.

Details on this clonotype: One junction end disagrees with the germline gene, perhaps due to a read error. The chain employs TRBV7-3 and TRBJ2-1; no definite D call. Gene TRBJ2-7 matches the end of the DNA better, so the J call may be wrong. This CDR3 has 15 amino acids. Germline lookup yields CDR1 SGHTA and CDR2 FQGTGA. The DNA for the CDR3 is TGTGCCAGCGGCTTAGTTACAAGCTCCTACAATGAGCAGTACTTC. It specifies CASGLVTSSYNEQYF.

Comment on this clonotype: One base away lies a much larger clone, so this may be a sequencing read error. The CDR3 ends on some other residue instead of the conserved phenylalanine or tryptophan, so this is likely a read error. The chain combines TRBV9 with TRBJ2-1, with 7 bases that match TRBD2. This CDR3 is built from 14 residues. Germline V gene sequence: CDR1 SGDLS, CDR2 YYNGEE. V was clipped by 2 bases and J by 8 bases; unmatched bases: 7. CDR3 amino acids: CASSVAGASDEQFI. The CDR3 region has the DNA TGTGCCAGCAGCGTGGCGGGAGCCTCGGATGAGCAGTTCATC.

This clonotype was counted between two and nine times. A much bigger clone sits one base away, suggesting this may be a read error. The chain carries TRBV20-1 and TRBJ2-1; 11 bases line up with TRBD2. The CDR3 contains 14 residues. CDR1 is DFQATT, CDR2 SNEGSKA, per germline (reference sequence). The CDR3 region is CSADSGRAYNGQFF. The CDR3 DNA reads TGCAGTGCCGATAGCGGGAGGGCCTACAATGGGCAGTTCTTC.

This clonotype was counted many times. V usage is TRBV10-3 and J usage is TRBJ2-5; TRBD1 might be the D (6 bases). V shed 6 bases and J shed 1 base, with 12 bases lying between them. In germline, CDR1 is ENHRY, CDR2 SYGVKD. This CDR3 comprises 14 residues. CDR3 nucleotide sequence: TGTGCCATCAGGAGGGGGAAGGCCCAAGAGACCCAGTACTTC. Its translation: CAIRRGKAQETQYF.

Concerning this clonotype: Just one base apart from a much larger clone, this may be a read error. The chain recombines TRBV20-1 with TRBJ2-5; the D gene is possibly TRBD1 (6 bases). CDR3 length: 14 amino acids. Germline CDR1 DFQATT, CDR2 SNEGSKA (reference sequence). CDR3 sequence (DNA): TGCAGTGCTAGAGATCGGGCCAGGGGAGAGGCCCAGTACTTC. Encoded protein: CSARDRARGEAQYF.